These 32 T cell receptor beta chains originate from one sample sequenced in a study of blood T cell repertoires in COVID-19. Here immunoSEQ multiplex PCR was the method, and the copy in TCRdb shows in-frame clones only, minus some. The repertoire holds around 200,000 clones, with around 81% as singletons. Material: peripheral blood. These receptors all stem from a human donor with acute or convalescent COVID-19. The donor label of this sample is uncertain.

V usage is TRBV30 and J usage is TRBJ1-2, with a weak D call TRBD1 (5 bases). The CDR3 spans 13 residues. Trimming pared 0 bases from V and 8 bases from J, leaving 13 bases between. Germline V gene sequence: CDR1 GTSNPN, CDR2 SVGIG (reference sequence). Written as DNA, the CDR3 is TGTGCCTGGAGTGTAGCGGGGGGTAGAGGCTACACCTTC. Translation: CAWSVAGGRGYTF.

The chain carries TRBV19 and TRBJ1-5; D call uncertain. This CDR3 is built from 12 residues. Trimming stripped 5 bases from V and 4 bases from J, with 6 bases between. CDR1 and CDR2 from the germline V gene are LNHDA and SQIVND (reference sequence). CDR3 sequence reads: CASSPLNQPQHF. The CDR3 DNA reads TGTGCCAGTAGTCCCCTAAATCAGCCCCAGCATTTT.

This clone was detected once. The chain carries TRBV21-1 and TRBJ2-5; TRBD1, the table's D call, was not compared with the DNA. TRBV21-1 has pseudogene status. The CDR3 sequence is 15 residues long. The CDR3: CASSKPRDTKETQYF. CDR3 sequence (DNA): TGTGCCAGCAGCAAACCCCGGGACACCAAAGAGACCCAGTACTTC.

The chain recombines TRBV19 with TRBJ1-1, with D perhaps TRBD1 (6 bases). Germline values: CDR1 LNHDA, CDR2 SQIVND (reference sequence). The CDR3 contains 17 residues. The V and J ends lost 1 base and 1 base respectively, with 16 bases between them. CDR3 amino acids: CASSIVVGGRPNTEAFF. The CDR3 coding sequence is TGTGCCAGTAGTATAGTGGTAGGGGGACGACCGAACACTGAAGCTTTCTTT.

V and J are TRBV9 and TRBJ2-2, with 12 bases fitting TRBD2. The CDR3 sequence is 17 residues long. V gave up 4 bases and J gave up 5 bases; unmatched junction bases: 9. Germline CDR1 reads SGDLS; CDR2 reads YYNGEE. The CDR3: CASSISGLAGRTGELFF. Written as DNA, the CDR3 is TGTGCCAGCAGCATCTCCGGACTAGCGGGGAGGACCGGGGAGCTGTTTTTT.

The V call is TRBV5-6, the J call TRBJ2-3; tentatively, D is TRBD1 (6 bases). Germline lookup yields CDR1 SGHDT and CDR2 YYEEEE. The CDR3 is made up of 14 amino acids. Trimming took off 4 bases at V and 2 bases at J, with 11 bases between the two ends. CDR3 bases: TGTGCCAGCAGCCGGGACACCTTCACAGATACGCAGTATTTT. This sequence encodes CASSRDTFTDTQYF.

The chain carries TRBV28 and TRBJ2-7; TRBD1 aligns across 9 bases. Germline V lookup: CDR1 MDHEN, CDR2 SYDVKM. Losses at the gene ends were 6 bases for V and 7 bases for J; bases not matched to a gene: 13. This CDR3 is 15 amino acids long. CDR3 loop: CASSSVQGAPNEQYF. The CDR3 bases are TGTGCCAGCAGCTCCGTACAGGGGGCCCCGAATGAGCAGTACTTC.

This chain connects TRBV19 to TRBJ1-6; TRBD1 is a possible D gene (5 bases). The length of the CDR3 is 13 residues. V was clipped by 4 bases and J by 8 bases, with 9 bases between them. Germline V gene data show CDR1 as LNHDA and CDR2 as SQIVND (reference sequence). CDR3 nucleotide sequence: TGTGCCAGTAGTACGGACACGGATTCACCCCTCCACTTT. Its translation: CASSTDTDSPLHF. The variable domain in full, with the rest retrieved from reference TRBV19 and TRBJ1-6, is DGGITQSPKYLFRKEGQNVTLSCEQNLNHDAMYWYRQDPGQGLRLIYYSQIVNDFQKGDIAEGYSVSREKKESFPLTVTSAQKNPTAFYLCASSTDTDSPLHFGNGTRLTVT.

The V and J genes are TRBV6-2 or TRBV6-3 and TRBJ2-7; tentatively, D is TRBD2 (6 bases). From germline, CDR1 is MNHEY and CDR2 SVGEGT. V lost 4 bases to trimming and J lost 0 bases, with 10 bases between them. The CDR3 runs 14 residues. The CDR3 coding sequence is TGTGCCAGCAGTTTTGAAGCGGGCTCCTACGAGCAGTACTTC. Amino acid sequence: CASSFEAGSYEQYF.

The chain combines TRBV25-1 with TRBJ2-1, with 13 nucleotides matching TRBD2. The CDR3 runs to 16 residues. CDR1 and CDR2 from the germline V gene are MGHDK and SYGVNS. V lost 8 bases and J lost 7; bases outside the gene matches: 11. CDR3 DNA sequence: TGTGCCAGCTCCAGAGGGAGGACTAGCGGGAGAAATGAGCAGTTCTTC. The encoded protein is CASSRGRTSGRNEQFF.

The rearrangement joins TRBV7-2 to TRBJ2-7; D may be TRBD2 (5 bases). V was trimmed by 3 bases and J by 6 bases, leaving 6 bases between them. There are 11 residues in the CDR3. Germline lookup yields CDR1 SGHTA and CDR2 FQGNSA. The CDR3 spells CASSFSVEQYF. The CDR3 DNA follows: TGTGCCAGCAGCTTTAGCGTCGAGCAGTACTTC.

The chain combines TRBV4-2 with TRBJ2-5, with 9 nucleotides matching TRBD2. The CDR3 has 19 amino acids. The trim removed 0 bases at V and 2 bases at J, leaving 13 bases unmatched. Germline CDR1 is LGHNA and CDR2 is YNFKEQ. For the CDR3, the DNA is TGTGCCAGCAGCCAAGACGGTTGGGCGATGGCGGGGGGGCAAGAGACCCAGTACTTC. Translating it yields CASSQDGWAMAGGQETQYF.

This clone was seen just once. DNA of the CDR3: TGTGCCAGCAGCTGGGGGGAGAGATACACCGGGGAGCTGTTTTTT. Translated, it gives CASSWGERYTGELFF. This chain links TRBV28 with TRBJ2-2; perhaps TRBD2 as D (6 bases). The CDR3 spans 15 residues. Germline V gene data show CDR1 as MDHEN and CDR2 as SYDVKM. The V and J ends lost 6 bases and 3 bases respectively, with 14 bases between them.

The genes are TRBV5-4 and TRBJ1-2; D ambiguous. Between the trimmed V and J ends, which lost 0 bases and 1 base, there was a span of 16 bases. Germline lookup yields CDR1 SGHNT and CDR2 YYREEE (reference sequence). The length of the CDR3 is 17 residues. The chain's CDR3 is CASSLAGGEDFNYGYTF. Here the CDR3 DNA reads TGTGCCAGCAGCTTGGCGGGCGGGGAAGACTTTAACTATGGCTACACCTTC. Looking up the rest from reference TRBV5-4 and TRBJ1-2 gives the full variable domain: ETGVTQSPTHLIKTRGQQVTLRCSSQSGHNTVSWYQQALGQGPQFIFQYYREEENGRGNFPPRFSGLQFPNYSSELNVNALELDDSALYLCASSLAGGEDFNYGYTFGSGTRLTVV.

The V and J genes are TRBV4-1 and TRBJ1-5; 10 nucleotides match TRBD1. Germline values: CDR1 MGHRA, CDR2 YSYEKL. Trimming at V came to 1 base and at J to 6 bases, leaving 3 bases not matched to a gene. CDR3 length: 15 residues. The CDR3 loop is CASSQVTGGGQPQHF. The CDR3 bases are TGCGCCAGCAGCCAAGTGACAGGGGGCGGTCAGCCCCAGCATTTT.

CDR3 sequence: CAWSGQEYQPQHF. DNA of the CDR3: TGTGCCTGGAGTGGACAGGAGTATCAGCCCCAGCATTTT. This sequence joins TRBV30 and TRBJ1-5; a weak D match, TRBD1 (6 bases). Per the germline V gene, CDR1 is GTSNPN and CDR2 is SVGIG (reference sequence). The CDR3 has 13 residues. V was clipped by 1 base and J by 5 bases, with 9 bases between them.

V is TRBV7-9 and J is TRBJ2-6; 7 nucleotides line up with TRBD1. CDR3 length equals 15 residues. Trimming cost V 3 bases and J 2 bases; bases outside gene matches: 1. Per the germline V gene, CDR1 is SEHNR and CDR2 is FQNEAQ (reference sequence). CDR3 coding DNA: TGTGCCAGCAGCTTTACAGGGGCTGGGGCCAACGTCCTGACTTTC. Amino acids: CASSFTGAGANVLTF.

The chain is built from TRBV5-1 and TRBJ2-7; unclear D gene. CDR3 length: 17 amino acids. Germline CDR1 is SGHRS and CDR2 is YFSETQ. The V and J ends lost 3 bases and 0 bases respectively, with 19 bases between them. CDR3 sequence: CASSSKFQVSGSYEQYF. The CDR3 DNA sequence: TGCGCCAGCAGCTCGAAGTTCCAAGTTTCGGGCTCCTACGAGCAGTACTTC.

The V gene is TRBV15, the J gene TRBJ2-5, with TRBD2 as a possible D gene (7 bases). The germline V gene has CDR1 LNHNV and CDR2 YYDKDF (reference sequence). Trimming pared 0 bases from V and 4 bases from J, leaving 12 bases between. The CDR3 covers 15 residues. The CDR3 is CATSRDGGAGETQYF. CDR3 coding DNA: TGTGCCACCAGCAGAGATGGGGGGGCGGGAGAGACCCAGTACTTC.

The rearrangement links TRBV6-5 to TRBJ1-5; 8 bases agree with TRBD1. V dropped 7 bases and J dropped 3; count of bases not matched to a gene: 8. Germline-derived CDR1 and CDR2 are MNHEY and SVGAGI. The CDR3 runs 15 residues. DNA of the CDR3: TGTGCCAGCACCACAGGACAGGGAAACAATCAGCCCCAGCATTTT. Amino acids: CASTTGQGNNQPQHF.

This clone was recorded only once. V usage is TRBV13 and J usage is TRBJ2-3; D call uncertain. Germline CDR1 PRHDT, CDR2 FYEKMQ (reference sequence). V lost 2 bases, J lost 2 bases, and 2 bases lay in between. The CDR3 consists of 12 residues. This CDR3 reads CASSLHTDTQYF. CDR3 DNA sequence: TGTGCCAGCAGCTTACACACAGATACGCAGTATTTT.

The chain couples TRBV7-9 to TRBJ1-4, with a possible D match to TRBD1 (5 bases). The CDR3 is 14 amino acids. The V gene's germline CDR1 is SEHNR and CDR2 FQNEAQ (reference sequence). Trimming pared 5 bases from V and 5 bases from J, leaving 12 bases between. CDR3 sequence reads: CASSPVGGNEKLFF. The CDR3 DNA reads as TGTGCCAGCAGCCCCGTCGGGGGAAATGAAAAACTGTTTTTT.

This chain connects TRBV28 to TRBJ2-7, with D possibly TRBD2 on 7 matching bases. Trimming pared 3 bases from V and 0 bases from J, leaving 12 bases between. The germline V gene has CDR1 MDHEN and CDR2 SYDVKM. The CDR3 is 15 residues long. This CDR3 is CASSLSGTLSYEQYF. The CDR3 DNA reads as TGTGCCAGCAGTTTGAGCGGGACACTCTCCTACGAGCAGTACTTC.

The chain joins TRBV7-8 to TRBJ1-3, with D perhaps TRBD1 (5 bases). The CDR3 loop spans 16 amino acids. Trimming left V 3 bases short and J 2 bases short, with 14 bases between. Germline lookup yields CDR1 SGHVS and CDR2 FQNEAQ. Written as DNA, the CDR3 is TGTGCCAGCAGCTTCCCAGGGATGGTGGCTGGAAACACCATATATTTT. It codes for CASSFPGMVAGNTIYF.

The chain combines TRBV2 with TRBJ2-7; D remains unclear. The CDR3 spans 11 residues. Germline V lookup: CDR1 SNHLY, CDR2 FYNNEI. The V end was cut by 5 bases, the J end by 0 bases, with 2 bases between. The CDR3 region is CASSLSYEQYF. As DNA, the CDR3 is TGTGCCAGCAGTCTCTCCTACGAGCAGTACTTC.

The chain recombines TRBV5-1 with TRBJ2-5; a weak D match, TRBD1 (5 bases). CDR3 length: 14 residues. V shed 2 bases and J shed 3 bases, with 11 bases lying between them. CDR1 and CDR2 (germline): SGHRS, YFSETQ. The CDR3: CASSLGQGKETQYF. The CDR3, as DNA: TGCGCCAGCAGCTTAGGGCAGGGTAAAGAGACCCAGTACTTC.

The sample holds a few counts of this clone. The chain joins TRBV7-3 to TRBJ2-7; D possibly corresponds to TRBD2 (6 bases). The V gene lost 1 base and the J gene lost 11 bases, with 15 bases spanning the gap. Per the germline V gene, CDR1 is SGHTA and CDR2 is FQGTGA. CDR3 length: 13 amino acids. As DNA, the CDR3 is TGTGCCAGCAGCTTAAAAGAGACTAGTAATAAGTACTTC. This sequence encodes CASSLKETSNKYF. The entire variable domain, with the rest obtained from reference TRBV7-3 and TRBJ2-7, is as follows: GAGVSQTPSNKVTEKGKYVELRCDPISGHTALYWYRQSLGQGPEFLIYFQGTGAADDSGLPNDRFFAVRPEGSVSTLKIQRTERGDSAVYLCASSLKETSNKYFGPGTRLTVT.

The rearrangement links TRBV7-2 to TRBJ2-7; TRBD2 matches 8 bases. This CDR3 is 15 amino acids long. Germline V gene lookup returns CDR1 SGHTA and CDR2 FQGNSA. V lost 4 bases, J lost 3 bases, and 8 bases stayed unmatched. The CDR3: CASSSPGLGSYEQYF. The CDR3 coding sequence is TGTGCCAGCAGCTCACCGGGACTAGGAAGCTACGAGCAGTACTTC.

The chain joins TRBV9 to TRBJ2-5; 12 nucleotides match TRBD2. J was trimmed by 6 bases and V by 4 bases; bases with no gene match: 13. Germline V gene data show CDR1 as SGDLS and CDR2 as YYNGEE. This CDR3 spans 17 amino acids. CDR3: CASSPRSGTSGWKTQYF. Written as DNA, the CDR3 is TGTGCCAGCAGCCCACGTTCCGGGACTAGCGGGTGGAAGACCCAGTACTTC. The full variable domain, completed using reference TRBV9 and TRBJ2-5, is DSGVTQTPKHLITATGQRVTLRCSPRSGDLSVYWYQQSLDQGLQFLIQYYNGEERAKGNILERFSAQQFPDLHSELNLSSLELGDSALYFCASSPRSGTSGWKTQYFGPGTRLLVL.

This clone came up a few times. This chain connects TRBV11-2 to TRBJ1-2, with D maybe TRBD1 (6 bases). The germline CDR1 and CDR2 sequences are SGHAT and FQNNGV. The CDR3 covers 15 residues. The V end was cut by 4 bases, the J end by 1 base, with 13 bases between. In nucleotides, the CDR3 is TGTGCCAGCAGCTCCTTCAGGGGATATAACTATGGCTACACCTTC. It yields the protein CASSSFRGYNYGYTF.

This clone was seen just once. J is TRBJ1-3 and V is TRBV25-1; D gene unclear. CDR1 is MGHDK and CDR2 is SYGVNS in the germline V gene. The CDR3 totals 15 residues. V lost 4 bases to trimming and J lost 0 bases, with 10 bases between them. CDR3 protein: CASSAPLSSGNTIYF. CDR3 nucleotide sequence: TGTGCCAGCAGTGCTCCGTTGAGCTCTGGAAACACCATATATTTT.

The CDR3 region has the DNA TGTGCCAGCAGTCCAGGGACAGGGCCCTCCTACGAGCAGTACTTC. It specifies CASSPGTGPSYEQYF. The rearrangement links TRBV28 to TRBJ2-7, with TRBD1 matching 9 bases. Unmatched junction bases numbered 5, after V lost 5 bases and J lost 0 bases. The CDR3 has 15 amino acids. Germline values: CDR1 MDHEN, CDR2 SYDVKM. The full variable domain, rest sourced from reference TRBV28 and TRBJ2-7, is DVKVTQSSRYLVKRTGEKVFLECVQDMDHENMFWYRQDPGLGLRLIYFSYDVKMKEKGDIPEGYSVSREKKERFSLILESASTNQTSMYLCASSPGTGPSYEQYFGPGTRLTVT.